This T cell receptor (beta chain) was captured by sequencing in a study of T cell changes during pregnancy in multiple sclerosis. The table came from immunoSEQ multiplex PCR; TCRdb's copy has only in-frame clones and leaves some out. The table has 58,000 or so clones, approximately 90% seen once; the top ten hold 2% to 2.5%. The receptor was derived from a female donor with multiple sclerosis, enrolled in a pregnancy study. Source: peripheral blood, taken in the first trimester of pregnancy.

The CDR3 DNA reads TGTGCCAGCAGTTATCCGGACAGGGGGTCTAGAGAGACCCAGTACTTC. It translates to CASSYPDRGSRETQYF. The rearrangement uses TRBV6-9 and TRBJ2-5; 10 bases line up with TRBD1. This CDR3 is built from 16 residues. V lost 2 bases to trimming and J lost 4 bases; unmatched junction nucleotides: 7. Germline CDR1 and CDR2: MNHGY and SVAAGI.